This T cell receptor beta chain was sequenced for a study of CD4 T cells in relation to SARS-CoV-2 and coronaviruses. Generated by immunoSEQ multiplex PCR, the TCRdb table keeps only in-frame clones and is missing some. The sample gives tens of thousands of clones, 76% of which show up once; about 16% is in the top ten. The unexposed donors gave CD4+ T cells in 2011-2018, prior to COVID-19. After more than eight days of culture, CD4+ T cells were isolated. Concerning this clone itself: Its antigen is still unknown.

The CDR3 totals 15 residues. V gave up 0 bases and J gave up 7 bases, with 16 bases separating them. Germline V CDR1 and CDR2: SGDLS, YYNGEE. V is TRBV9 and J is TRBJ1-2; D is possibly TRBD1 (6 bases). Sample: CD4+ T cells from PBMCs, cultured in vitro. The TCR was taken from a human donor in good health. CDR3 protein: CASSVDVVDSIGYTF. The CDR3, as DNA: TGTGCCAGCAGCGTAGACGTGGTGGACAGCATTGGCTACACCTTC.